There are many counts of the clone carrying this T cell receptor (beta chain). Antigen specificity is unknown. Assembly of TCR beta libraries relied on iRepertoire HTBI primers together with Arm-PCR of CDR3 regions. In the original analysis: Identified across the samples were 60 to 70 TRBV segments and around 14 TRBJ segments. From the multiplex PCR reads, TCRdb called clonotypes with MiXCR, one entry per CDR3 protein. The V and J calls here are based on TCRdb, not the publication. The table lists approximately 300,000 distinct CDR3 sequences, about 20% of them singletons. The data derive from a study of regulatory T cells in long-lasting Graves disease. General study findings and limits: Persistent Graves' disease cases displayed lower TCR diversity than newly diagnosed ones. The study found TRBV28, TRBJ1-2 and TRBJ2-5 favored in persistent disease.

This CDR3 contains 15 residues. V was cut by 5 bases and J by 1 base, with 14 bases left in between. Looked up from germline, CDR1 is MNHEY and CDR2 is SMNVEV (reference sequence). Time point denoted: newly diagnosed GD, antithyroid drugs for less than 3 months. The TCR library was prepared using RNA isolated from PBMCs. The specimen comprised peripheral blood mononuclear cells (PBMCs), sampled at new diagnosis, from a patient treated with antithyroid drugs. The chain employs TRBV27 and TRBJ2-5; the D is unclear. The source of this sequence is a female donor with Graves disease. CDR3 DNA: TGTGCCAGCAGTCGCGGACGAAACTCCCAAGAGACCCAGTACTTC. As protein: CASSRGRNSQETQYF.